The 27 T cell receptor beta chains presented below share a single source sample, sequenced in a study of blood T cell repertoires in COVID-19. Method: immunoSEQ multiplex PCR; TCRdb's copy keeps in-frame clones and lacks some. Counted here are 250,000 or so clones, around 91% occurring once; the ten biggest clones make up roughly 2%. The specimen sequenced was peripheral blood. The receptors shown here come from a woman aged 60-75 years with COVID-19, enrolled during active disease.

J is TRBJ1-1 and V is TRBV5-4; 12 bases are shared with TRBD1. With V trimmed by 4 bases and J by 1 base, 11 bases remained unmatched. Germline V gene sequence: CDR1 SGHNT, CDR2 YYREEE (reference sequence). This CDR3 has 18 amino acids. CDR3 bases: TGTGCCAGCAGCAAAGGCCGGGACAGGGGGCGAGGGAACACTGAAGCTTTCTTT. Translation: CASSKGRDRGRGNTEAFF.

The chain carries TRBV9 and TRBJ1-5; unclear D gene. Per the germline V gene, CDR1 is SGDLS and CDR2 is YYNGEE. With 0 bases removed from V and 6 bases from J, the gap between germline ends came to 7 bases. This CDR3 is built from 13 residues. The DNA for the CDR3 is TGTGCCAGCAGCGTAGGCGAGCGTCAGCCCCAGCATTTT. Its protein is CASSVGERQPQHF. The full variable domain, its missing parts supplied by reference TRBV9 and TRBJ1-5, is DSGVTQTPKHLITATGQRVTLRCSPRSGDLSVYWYQQSLDQGLQFLIQYYNGEERAKGNILERFSAQQFPDLHSELNLSSLELGDSALYFCASSVGERQPQHFGDGTRLSIL.

J is TRBJ2-7 and V is TRBV3-1 (or the pseudogene TRBV3-2), with D maybe TRBD1 (5 bases). There are 17 residues in the CDR3. V gave up 0 bases and J gave up 2 bases, with 17 bases separating them. Germline V CDR1 and CDR2: LGHDT, YNNKEL (reference sequence). The CDR3 here is CASSQEVYGRVAYEQYF. As DNA, the CDR3 is TGTGCCAGCAGCCAAGAAGTCTATGGCAGGGTGGCCTACGAGCAGTACTTC.

This clone was counted only a few times. V and J are TRBV5-1 and TRBJ1-1; 7 positions agree with TRBD1. V trimming: 0 bases; J trimming: 7 bases; junction bases outside the gene matches: 9. The germline gives CDR1 SGHRS, CDR2 YFSETQ. The CDR3 extends over 15 amino acids. CDR3 DNA sequence: TGCGCCAGCAGCTTGGGGGCCACAGGGGTTGGTGAAGCTTTCTTT. It codes for CASSLGATGVGEAFF.

The gene calls are TRBV9 and TRBJ1-1; D ambiguous. Germline CDR1 reads SGDLS; CDR2 reads YYNGEE. Trimming took off 4 bases at V and 1 base at J, with 14 bases between the two ends. The CDR3 consists of 15 residues. CDR3 protein: CASSTTTGRNTEAFF. CDR3 nucleotides: TGTGCCAGCAGCACGACGACGGGGAGGAACACTGAAGCTTTCTTT.

V usage is TRBV4-3 and J usage is TRBJ1-1; D remains unclear. This CDR3 contains 13 residues. V was clipped by 2 bases and J by 0 bases, with 4 bases between them. In germline, CDR1 is LGHNA, CDR2 YSLEER. DNA for the CDR3: TGCGCCAGCAGCCAAACAGTGAACACTGAAGCTTTCTTT. Translating it yields CASSQTVNTEAFF.

This chain uses TRBV9 with TRBJ1-3; TRBD1 might be the D (6 bases). The CDR3 consists of 16 residues. Germline values: CDR1 SGDLS, CDR2 YYNGEE. Trimming shortened V by 0 bases and J by 0 bases, and 10 bases separated the two germline ends. The CDR3 DNA reads as TGTGCCAGCAGCGTAGACGGACAGCACTCTGGAAACACCATATATTTT. It specifies CASSVDGQHSGNTIYF.

The chain is built from TRBV2 and TRBJ2-7; TRBD1 is a possible D gene (6 bases). CDR1 is SNHLY, CDR2 FYNNEI, per germline. Trimming stripped 6 bases from V and 3 bases from J, with 15 bases between. The CDR3 runs 14 residues. CDR3 nucleotide sequence: TGTGCCAGCAGCGCGCCGGACAGCTTCTACGAGCAGTACTTC. It is translated as CASSAPDSFYEQYF.

This clone has only a few counts. V is TRBV29-1 and J is TRBJ2-1, with D unclear. The CDR3 runs to 14 residues. Trimming cost V 7 bases and J 6 bases, with 19 bases left between them. Germline V gene lookup returns CDR1 SQVTM and CDR2 ANQGSEA. CDR3: CSAPPSPPLNEQFF. CDR3 in DNA: TGCAGCGCTCCTCCTTCCCCCCCCCTCAATGAGCAGTTCTTC.

The J gene is TRBJ2-7, the V gene TRBV5-6, with D possibly being TRBD2 (5 bases). Germline V gives CDR1 SGHDT, CDR2 YYEEEE. The CDR3 totals 13 residues. V lost 4 bases and J 5 bases, leaving 13 bases between the germline ends. CDR3 sequence (DNA): TGTGCCAGCAGCCTTGGGCGGGCTGACGAGCAGTACTTC. Protein: CASSLGRADEQYF.

CDR3 in amino acids: CASSPLGGAGYYGYTF. The CDR3 DNA is TGTGCCAGTAGCCCTCTCGGGGGGGCTGGCTACTATGGCTACACCTTC. This chain joins TRBV19 and TRBJ1-2, with a tentative D call TRBD1 (6 bases). The CDR3 is 16 residues long. Trimming took 6 bases from V and 3 from J, leaving 20 bases between them. From germline, CDR1 is LNHDA and CDR2 SQIVND (reference sequence).

The CDR3 here is CASSVGGENSPLHF. The CDR3 coding sequence is TGTGCCAGCAGCGTCGGAGGGGAGAATTCACCCCTCCACTTT. The V call is TRBV9, the J call TRBJ1-6, with D possibly matching TRBD1 (5 bases). V was trimmed by 2 bases and J by 7 bases, leaving 10 bases between them. The CDR3 length is 14 residues. Germline values: CDR1 SGDLS, CDR2 YYNGEE. Variable domain in full (rest from reference TRBV9 and TRBJ1-6): DSGVTQTPKHLITATGQRVTLRCSPRSGDLSVYWYQQSLDQGLQFLIQYYNGEERAKGNILERFSAQQFPDLHSELNLSSLELGDSALYFCASSVGGENSPLHFGNGTRLTVT.

This clone was detected once. The rearrangement links TRBV11-3 to TRBJ2-1; D perhaps matches TRBD2 (5 bases). Germline V gives CDR1 SGHNT, CDR2 YENEEA. V dropped 2 bases and J dropped 7 bases, with 18 bases sitting between them. The CDR3 length is 16 residues. The CDR3 reads CASSLRQGLSSNEQFF. CDR3 nucleotides: TGTGCCAGCAGCTTACGCCAAGGACTTTCCTCTAATGAGCAGTTCTTC. The variable domain in full, with the rest retrieved from reference TRBV11-3 and TRBJ2-1, is EAGVVQSPRYKIIEKKQPVAFWCNPISGHNTLYWYLQNLGQGPELLIRYENEEAVDDSQLPKDRFSAERLKGVDSTLKIQPAELGDSAVYLCASSLRQGLSSNEQFFGPGTRLTVL.

The chain uses TRBV6-5 and TRBJ1-5; D may be TRBD1 (6 bases). Germline CDR1 is MNHEY and CDR2 is SVGAGI. This CDR3 comprises 15 residues. V was clipped by 7 bases and J by 5 bases, with 18 bases between them. CDR3 protein: CASTPTGSGDQPQHF. DNA for the CDR3: TGTGCCAGCACCCCCACAGGGTCAGGCGATCAGCCCCAGCATTTT.

This sequence joins TRBV15 and TRBJ1-5; 7 nucleotides align to TRBD1. Germline assignment: CDR1 LNHNV and CDR2 YYDKDF (reference sequence). The CDR3 is 14 residues long. With 5 bases clipped from V and 3 bases from J, the junction kept 4 bases outside the gene matches. The DNA for the CDR3 is TGTGCCACCAGCTTGGACAGGCCCAATCAGCCCCAGCATTTT. It is translated as CATSLDRPNQPQHF.

With respect to this clone: Other DNA sequences of this sample code for an identical CDR3. The V call is TRBV7-9, the J call TRBJ1-1; no clear D gene. V was cut by 3 bases and J by 2 bases, with 4 bases left in between. The CDR3 runs to 12 residues. Germline V gives CDR1 SEHNR, CDR2 FQNEAQ (reference sequence). CDR3 bases: TGTGCCAGCAGCTTCGGTAACACTGAAGCTTTCTTT. Translating gives CASSFGNTEAFF.

Comments on this clone: Other DNA sequences within the sample encode an identical CDR3. The chain recombines TRBV5-1 with TRBJ1-6; the match to TRBD1 covers 9 bases. CDR3 length equals 14 residues. Germline loops: CDR1 SGHRS, CDR2 YFSETQ. V lost 3 bases, J lost 8 bases, and 3 bases stayed unmatched. The CDR3 sequence is CASSWGQGDSPLHF. The CDR3 DNA reads as TGCGCCAGCAGCTGGGGACAGGGAGATTCACCCCTCCACTTT. The full variable domain, with the rest looked up from reference TRBV5-1 and TRBJ1-6, is KAGVTQTPRYLIKTRGQQVTLSCSPISGHRSVSWYQQTPGQGLQFLFEYFSETQRNKGNFPGRFSGRQFSNSRSEMNVSTLELGDSALYLCASSWGQGDSPLHFGNGTRLTVT.

V is TRBV7-2 and J is TRBJ1-6, with D perhaps matching TRBD1 (6 bases). Germline values: CDR1 SGHTA, CDR2 FQGNSA. The V and J ends lost 5 bases and 12 bases respectively, with 17 bases between them. The CDR3 is made up of 14 amino acids. The CDR3 DNA is TGTGCCAGCAGCCCGGCCAGACAGGACAGACCCCTCCACTTT. Amino acids: CASSPARQDRPLHF.

This rearrangement joins TRBV5-8 to TRBJ1-4, with TRBD1 matching 7 bases. Germline V lookup: CDR1 SGHTS, CDR2 YDEGEE. The V segment lost 3 bases and the J segment 3 bases; nucleotides outside the gene matches: 5. The CDR3 is 15 residues long. As DNA, the CDR3 is TGTGCCAGCAGCTCTCGGGACAGACCTAATGAAAAACTGTTTTTT. It specifies CASSSRDRPNEKLFF.

This chain connects TRBV27 to TRBJ2-7, with 7 bases matching TRBD1. From germline, CDR1 is MNHEY and CDR2 SMNVEV (reference sequence). This CDR3 contains 15 residues. V trimming: 5 bases; J trimming: 0 bases; junction bases outside the gene matches: 7. This chain's CDR3 is CASSPRDRNSYEQYF. DNA for the CDR3: TGTGCCAGCAGTCCGAGGGACAGAAACTCCTACGAGCAGTACTTC.

The chain employs TRBV29-1 and TRBJ1-4; 9 nucleotides line up with TRBD1. CDR3 length equals 14 residues. Germline loops: CDR1 SQVTM, CDR2 ANQGSEA. V lost 6 bases, J lost 5 bases, and 7 bases stayed unmatched. The CDR3 DNA sequence: TGCAGCGTGTTATGGGGGACAGGGAATGAAAAACTGTTTTTT. Amino acids: CSVLWGTGNEKLFF.

The rearrangement joins TRBV6-5 to TRBJ1-5, with a tentative D call TRBD1 (6 bases). V lost 8 bases and J lost 6, with 14 bases in between. Germline assignment: CDR1 MNHEY and CDR2 SVGAGI. The CDR3 length is 13 residues. The chain's CDR3 is CASWGGGRQPQHF. The CDR3 region has the DNA TGTGCCAGCTGGGGGGGCGGGCGTCAGCCCCAGCATTTT.

The chain joins TRBV6-6 to TRBJ1-1, with TRBD1 matching over 10 bases. V lost 4 bases to trimming and J lost 4 bases; unmatched junction nucleotides: 9. Germline values: CDR1 MNHNY, CDR2 SVGAGI (reference sequence). This CDR3 has 16 residues. The CDR3 nucleotides read TGTGCCAGCAGTTCCACCGGACAGGGGGGTGGCACTGAAGCTTTCTTT. Its translation is CASSSTGQGGGTEAFF.

The chain employs TRBV9 and TRBJ1-2; D is ambiguous. Trimming shortened V by 0 bases and J by 2 bases, and 11 bases separated the two germline ends. Germline CDR1 is SGDLS and CDR2 is YYNGEE. The CDR3 totals 15 residues. The CDR3 coding sequence is TGTGCCAGCAGCGTAGGAGGGTCGGGGAACTATGGCTACACCTTC. Protein: CASSVGGSGNYGYTF.

The chain links TRBV3-1 (or the pseudogene TRBV3-2) to TRBJ1-1; D not certain. The V end was cut by 2 bases, the J end by 4 bases, with 8 bases between. Germline CDR1 LGHDT, CDR2 YNNKEL (reference sequence). The CDR3 spans 13 residues. In nucleotides, the CDR3 is TGTGCCAGCAGCCAATTCCCCAGCACTGAAGCTTTCTTT. Protein sequence: CASSQFPSTEAFF.

The chain combines TRBV30 with TRBJ1-2; 7 nucleotides agree with TRBD1. Germline V lookup: CDR1 GTSNPN, CDR2 SVGIG (reference sequence). Unmatched junction bases numbered 16, after V lost 3 bases and J lost 3 bases. The CDR3 covers 17 residues. The CDR3 nucleotides are TGTGCCTGGAGGGGAGAGACAGGGTCGAGCTCTTACTATGGCTACACCTTC. Translated: CAWRGETGSSSYYGYTF.

The rearrangement links TRBV19 to TRBJ1-2; 7 nucleotides match TRBD1. V lost 5 bases to trimming and J lost 4 bases; unmatched junction nucleotides: 10. The CDR3 has 15 amino acids. Germline V CDR1 and CDR2: LNHDA, SQIVND (reference sequence). This CDR3 is CASSSRQGNLYGYTF. CDR3 bases: TGTGCCAGTAGTTCGCGACAGGGAAACCTCTATGGCTACACCTTC.